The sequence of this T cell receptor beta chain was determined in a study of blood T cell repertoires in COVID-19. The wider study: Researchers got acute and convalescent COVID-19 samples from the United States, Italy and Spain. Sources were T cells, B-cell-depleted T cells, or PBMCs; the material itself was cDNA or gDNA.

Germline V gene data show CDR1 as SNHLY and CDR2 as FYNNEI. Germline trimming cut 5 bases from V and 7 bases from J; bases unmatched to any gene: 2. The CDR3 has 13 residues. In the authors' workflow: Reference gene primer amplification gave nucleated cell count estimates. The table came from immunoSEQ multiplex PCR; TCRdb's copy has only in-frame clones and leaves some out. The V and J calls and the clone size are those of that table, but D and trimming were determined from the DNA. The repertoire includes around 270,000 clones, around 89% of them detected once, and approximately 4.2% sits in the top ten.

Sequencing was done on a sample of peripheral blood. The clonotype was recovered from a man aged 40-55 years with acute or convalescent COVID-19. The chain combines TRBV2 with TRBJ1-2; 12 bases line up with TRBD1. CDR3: CASSPGQGAGYTF. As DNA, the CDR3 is TGTGCCAGCAGTCCGGGACAGGGGGCTGGCTACACCTTC.